This T cell receptor (beta chain) was captured in a study of identical twins. This clonotype was found many times. Its specificity is unknown. Trimming at V came to 5 bases and at J to 8 bases, leaving 5 bases not matched to a gene. The length of the CDR3 is 13 residues. In TCRdb, the 5' RACE reads were re-called with MiXCR into one record per CDR3 protein. The top ten hold less than 15% of the sample, which has about 790,000 distinct CDR3 sequences, about 20% seen once. Study-wide points: Alpha sequences out of frame and shared by twins had excess low generation probability.

This sample also belongs to another study, concerning T cells expressing NK-cell markers.

J is TRBJ2-4 and V is TRBV12-3 or TRBV12-4; the match to TRBD2 covers 8 bases. The specimen sequenced was PBMCs. This receptor was identified in a woman aged 18 to 35 in good health. The CDR3 DNA reads as TGTGCCAGCAGTCACACAGCGGGAGACATTCAGTACTTC. It encodes CASSHTAGDIQYF.